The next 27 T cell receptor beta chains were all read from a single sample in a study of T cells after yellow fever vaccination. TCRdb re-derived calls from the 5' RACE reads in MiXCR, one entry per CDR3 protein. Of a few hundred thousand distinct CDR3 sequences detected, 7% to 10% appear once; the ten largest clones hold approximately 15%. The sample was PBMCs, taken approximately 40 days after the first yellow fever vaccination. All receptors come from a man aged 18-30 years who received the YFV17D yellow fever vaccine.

The CDR3 region is CASSSRPNYGYTF. CDR3 sequence (DNA): TGTGCCAGCAGTTCCAGGCCGAACTATGGCTACACCTTC. This chain links TRBV12-3 or TRBV12-4 with TRBJ1-2; no firm D call. V gave up 4 bases and J gave up 2 bases, with 8 bases separating them. This CDR3 contains 13 residues.

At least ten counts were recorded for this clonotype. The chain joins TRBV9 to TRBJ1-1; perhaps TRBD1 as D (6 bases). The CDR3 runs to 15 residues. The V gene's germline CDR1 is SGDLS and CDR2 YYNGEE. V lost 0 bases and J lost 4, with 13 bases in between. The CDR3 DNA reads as TGTGCCAGCAGCGTAGGCTCGCCGGGGGCCACTGAAGCTTTCTTT. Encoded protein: CASSVGSPGATEAFF.

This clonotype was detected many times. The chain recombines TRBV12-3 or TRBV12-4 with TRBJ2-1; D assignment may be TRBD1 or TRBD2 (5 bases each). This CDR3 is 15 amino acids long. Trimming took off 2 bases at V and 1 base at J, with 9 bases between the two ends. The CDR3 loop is CASSLRDPSYNEQFF. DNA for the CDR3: TGTGCCAGCAGTTTAAGGGACCCATCCTACAATGAGCAGTTCTTC.

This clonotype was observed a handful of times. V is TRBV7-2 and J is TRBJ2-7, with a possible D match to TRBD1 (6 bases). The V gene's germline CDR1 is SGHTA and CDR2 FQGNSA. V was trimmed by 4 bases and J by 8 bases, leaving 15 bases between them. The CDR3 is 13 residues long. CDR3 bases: TGTGCCAGCAGCTCAGGGGACACAAGCAAGCAGTACTTC. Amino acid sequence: CASSSGDTSKQYF.

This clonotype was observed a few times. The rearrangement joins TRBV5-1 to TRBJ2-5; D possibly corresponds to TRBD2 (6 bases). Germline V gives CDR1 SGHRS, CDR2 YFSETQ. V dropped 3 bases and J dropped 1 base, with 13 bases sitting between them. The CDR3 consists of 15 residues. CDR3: CASSSSSVPQETQYF. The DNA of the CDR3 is TGCGCCAGCAGCTCTTCTAGCGTACCCCAAGAGACCCAGTACTTC.

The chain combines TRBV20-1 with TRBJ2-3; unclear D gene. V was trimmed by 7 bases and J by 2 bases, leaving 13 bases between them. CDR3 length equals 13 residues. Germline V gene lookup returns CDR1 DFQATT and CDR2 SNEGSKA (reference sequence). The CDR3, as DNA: TGCAGTGGGCTTTCGTCGTCCACAGATACGCAGTATTTT. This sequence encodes CSGLSSSTDTQYF.

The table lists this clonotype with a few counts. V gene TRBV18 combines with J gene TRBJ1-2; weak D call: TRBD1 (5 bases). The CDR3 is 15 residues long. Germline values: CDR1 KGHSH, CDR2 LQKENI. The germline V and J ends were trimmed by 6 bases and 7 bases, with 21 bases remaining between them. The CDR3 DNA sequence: TGTGCCAGCTCCCAAGCCGAAGTGACAGTTGGTGGCTACACCTTC. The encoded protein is CASSQAEVTVGGYTF.

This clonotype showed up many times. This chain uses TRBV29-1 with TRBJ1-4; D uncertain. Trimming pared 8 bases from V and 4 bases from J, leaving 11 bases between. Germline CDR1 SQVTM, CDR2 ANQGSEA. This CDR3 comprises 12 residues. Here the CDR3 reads CSHSGDNEKLFF. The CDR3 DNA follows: TGCAGCCACTCAGGAGATAATGAAAAACTGTTTTTT.

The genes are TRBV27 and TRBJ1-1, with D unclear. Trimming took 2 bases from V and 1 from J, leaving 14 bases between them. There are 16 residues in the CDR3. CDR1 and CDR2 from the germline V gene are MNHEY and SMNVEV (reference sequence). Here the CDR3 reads CASSLLADGPNTEAFF. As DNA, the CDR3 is TGTGCCAGCAGTTTACTCGCTGACGGACCGAACACTGAAGCTTTCTTT.

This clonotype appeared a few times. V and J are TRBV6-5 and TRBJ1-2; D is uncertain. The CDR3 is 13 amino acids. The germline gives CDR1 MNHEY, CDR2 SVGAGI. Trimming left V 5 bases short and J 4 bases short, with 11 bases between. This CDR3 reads CASSPHPFYGYTF. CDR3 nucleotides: TGTGCCAGCAGTCCTCATCCTTTCTATGGCTACACCTTC.

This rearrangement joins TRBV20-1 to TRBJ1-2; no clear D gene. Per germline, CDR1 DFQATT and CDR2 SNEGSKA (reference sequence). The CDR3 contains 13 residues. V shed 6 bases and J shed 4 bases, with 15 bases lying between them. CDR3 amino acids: CSAPVRQGYGYTF. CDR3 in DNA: TGCAGTGCCCCTGTGAGGCAAGGCTATGGCTACACCTTC.

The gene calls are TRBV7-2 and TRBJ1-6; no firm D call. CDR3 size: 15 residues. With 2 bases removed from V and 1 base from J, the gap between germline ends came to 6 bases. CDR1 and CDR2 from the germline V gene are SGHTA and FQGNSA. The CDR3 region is CASSLNRSYNSPLHF. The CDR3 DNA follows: TGTGCCAGCAGCTTAAACAGATCCTATAATTCACCCCTCCACTTT.

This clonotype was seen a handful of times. The CDR3 region has the DNA TGTGCCAGCAGTCTGGACACTGCTGAAGCTTTCTTT. This sequence encodes CASSLDTAEAFF. The rearrangement joins TRBV28 to TRBJ1-1; D perhaps matches TRBD1 (5 bases). The germline V and J ends were trimmed by 5 bases and 6 bases, with 10 bases remaining between them. The CDR3 has 12 residues. Germline values: CDR1 MDHEN, CDR2 SYDVKM.

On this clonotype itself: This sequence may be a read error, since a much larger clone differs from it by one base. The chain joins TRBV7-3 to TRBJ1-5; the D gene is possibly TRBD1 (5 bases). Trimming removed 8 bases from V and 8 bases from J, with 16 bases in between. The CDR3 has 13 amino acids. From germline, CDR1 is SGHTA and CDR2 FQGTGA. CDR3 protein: CASEGQFSKPQHF. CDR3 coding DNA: TGTGCCAGCGAAGGACAATTCAGTAAGCCCCAGCATTTT.

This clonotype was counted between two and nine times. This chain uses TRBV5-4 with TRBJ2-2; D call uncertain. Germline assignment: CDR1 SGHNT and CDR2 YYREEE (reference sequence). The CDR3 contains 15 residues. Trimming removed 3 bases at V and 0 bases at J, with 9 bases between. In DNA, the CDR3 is TGTGCCAGCAGCTCACTGACACCGAACACCGGGGAGCTGTTTTTT. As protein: CASSSLTPNTGELFF.

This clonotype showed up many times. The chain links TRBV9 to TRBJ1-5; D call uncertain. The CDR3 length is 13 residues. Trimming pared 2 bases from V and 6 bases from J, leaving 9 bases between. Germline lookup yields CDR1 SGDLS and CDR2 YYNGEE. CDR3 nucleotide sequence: TGTGCCAGCAGCGTTGATGGGGTTCAGCCCCAGCATTTT. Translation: CASSVDGVQPQHF.

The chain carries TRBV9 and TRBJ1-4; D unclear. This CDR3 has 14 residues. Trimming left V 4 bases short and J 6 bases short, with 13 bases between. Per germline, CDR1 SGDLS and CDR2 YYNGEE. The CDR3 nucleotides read TGTGCCAGCAGCCGGGCCCAGGTTGATGAAAAACTGTTTTTT. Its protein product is CASSRAQVDEKLFF.

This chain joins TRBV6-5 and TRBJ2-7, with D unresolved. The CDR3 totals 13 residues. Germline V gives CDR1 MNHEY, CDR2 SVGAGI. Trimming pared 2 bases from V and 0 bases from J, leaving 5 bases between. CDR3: CASSYRRSYEQYF. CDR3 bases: TGTGCCAGCAGTTACAGGCGCTCCTACGAGCAGTACTTC.

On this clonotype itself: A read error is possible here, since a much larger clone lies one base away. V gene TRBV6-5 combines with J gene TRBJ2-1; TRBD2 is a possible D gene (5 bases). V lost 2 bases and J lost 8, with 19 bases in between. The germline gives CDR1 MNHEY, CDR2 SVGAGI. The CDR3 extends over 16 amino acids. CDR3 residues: CASSYPSWGTRYEQFF. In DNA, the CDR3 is TGTGCCAGCAGTTACCCTAGCTGGGGAACAAGATATGAGCAGTTCTTC.

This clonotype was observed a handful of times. The CDR3 region has the DNA TGCGCCAGCAGCCAAGAGTTTGACTCCTACAATGAGCAGTTCTTC. This gives the protein CASSQEFDSYNEQFF. The chain carries TRBV4-1 and TRBJ2-1; no clear D gene. CDR1 MGHRA and CDR2 YSYEKL come from the germline V gene. The CDR3 totals 15 residues. V lost 0 bases to trimming and J lost 0 bases, with 6 bases between them.

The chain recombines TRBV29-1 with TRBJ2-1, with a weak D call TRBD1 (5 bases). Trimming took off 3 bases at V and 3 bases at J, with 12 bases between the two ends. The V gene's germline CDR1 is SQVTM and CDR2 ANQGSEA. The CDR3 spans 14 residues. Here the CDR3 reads CSVEGRGLYNEQFF. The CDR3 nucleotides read TGCAGCGTTGAGGGAAGGGGCCTCTACAATGAGCAGTTCTTC.

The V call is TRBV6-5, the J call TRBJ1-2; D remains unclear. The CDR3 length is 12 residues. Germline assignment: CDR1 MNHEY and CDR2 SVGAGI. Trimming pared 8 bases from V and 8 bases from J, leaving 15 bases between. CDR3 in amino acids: CASGEGGLGYTF. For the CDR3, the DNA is TGTGCCAGCGGCGAGGGTGGCTTGGGCTACACCTTC.

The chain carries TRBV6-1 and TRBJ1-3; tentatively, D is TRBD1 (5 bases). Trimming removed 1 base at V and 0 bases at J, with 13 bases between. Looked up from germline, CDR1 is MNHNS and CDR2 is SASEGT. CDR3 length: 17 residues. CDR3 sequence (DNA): TGTGCCAGCAGTGAAGTGCTTGGGGCTTCCTCTGGAAACACCATATATTTT. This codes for CASSEVLGASSGNTIYF.

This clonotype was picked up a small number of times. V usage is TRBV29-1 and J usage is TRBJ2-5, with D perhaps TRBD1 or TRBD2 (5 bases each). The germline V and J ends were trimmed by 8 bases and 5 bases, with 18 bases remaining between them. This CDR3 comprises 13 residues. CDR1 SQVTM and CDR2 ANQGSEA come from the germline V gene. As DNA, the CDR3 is TGCAGCACCCGTGGGGGTAGGATTGAGACCCAGTACTTC. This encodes CSTRGGRIETQYF.

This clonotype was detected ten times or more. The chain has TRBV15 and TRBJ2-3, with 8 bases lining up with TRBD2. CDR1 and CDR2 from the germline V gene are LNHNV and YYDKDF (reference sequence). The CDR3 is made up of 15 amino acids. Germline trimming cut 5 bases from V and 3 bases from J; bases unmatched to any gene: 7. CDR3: CATSAGLALTDTQYF. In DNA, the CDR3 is TGTGCCACCAGCGCTGGACTAGCCCTGACAGATACGCAGTATTTT.

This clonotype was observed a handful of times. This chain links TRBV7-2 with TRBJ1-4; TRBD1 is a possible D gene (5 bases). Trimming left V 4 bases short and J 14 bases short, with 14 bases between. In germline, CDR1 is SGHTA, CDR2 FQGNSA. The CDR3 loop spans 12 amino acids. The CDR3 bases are TGTGCCAGCAGCTCTCCAGGCCGGGGGCTGTTTTTT. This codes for CASSSPGRGLFF.

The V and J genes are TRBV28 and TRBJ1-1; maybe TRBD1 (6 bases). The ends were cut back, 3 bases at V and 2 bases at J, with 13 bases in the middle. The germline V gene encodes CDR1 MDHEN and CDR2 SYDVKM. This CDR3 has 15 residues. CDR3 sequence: CASSFWGAENTEAFF. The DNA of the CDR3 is TGTGCCAGCAGTTTTTGGGGGGCGGAAAACACTGAAGCTTTCTTT.